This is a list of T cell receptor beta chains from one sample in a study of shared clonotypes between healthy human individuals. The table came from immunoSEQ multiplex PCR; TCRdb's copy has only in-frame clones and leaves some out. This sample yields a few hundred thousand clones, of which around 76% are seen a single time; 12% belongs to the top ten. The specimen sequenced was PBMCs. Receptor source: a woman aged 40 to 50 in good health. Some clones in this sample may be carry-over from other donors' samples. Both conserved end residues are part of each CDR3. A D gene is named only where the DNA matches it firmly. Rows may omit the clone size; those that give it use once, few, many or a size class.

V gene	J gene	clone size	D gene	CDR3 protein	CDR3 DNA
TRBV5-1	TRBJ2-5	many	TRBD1	CASRRGTEETQYF	TGCGCCAGCAGAAGGGGGACAGAAGAGACCCAGTACTTC
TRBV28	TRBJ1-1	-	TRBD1	CASGGGQRGEAFF	TGTGCCAGCGGAGGGGGCCAACGGGGTGAAGCTTTCTTT
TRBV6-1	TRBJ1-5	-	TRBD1	CASSQQGNGQPQHF	TGTGCCAGCAGCCAACAGGGGAACGGTCAGCCCCAGCATTTT
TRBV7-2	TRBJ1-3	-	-	CASSLAAGQPSEDF	TGTGCCAGCAGCTTAGCGGCCGGGCAGCCCTCGGAAGATTTT
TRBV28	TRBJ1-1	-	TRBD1	CASSPPFPTGANTEAFF	TGTGCCAGCAGTCCCCCCTTCCCGACAGGGGCCAACACTGAAGCTTTCTTT
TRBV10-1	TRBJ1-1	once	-	CASRQGLDTEAFF	TGCGCCAGCAGGCAGGGTTTAGACACTGAAGCTTTCTTT
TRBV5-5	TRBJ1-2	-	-	CASSWTEYGYTF	TGTGCCAGCAGCTGGACAGAATATGGCTACACCTTC
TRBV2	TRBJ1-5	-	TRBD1	CASRVPGQGPQPQHF	TGTGCCAGCAGGGTTCCGGGACAGGGTCCTCAGCCCCAGCATTTT
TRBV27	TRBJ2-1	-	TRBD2	CASRAGLAGAHGEQFF	TGTGCCAGCAGAGCAGGACTAGCGGGAGCTCACGGTGAGCAGTTCTTC
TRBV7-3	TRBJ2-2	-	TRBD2	CASSRDYNTGELFF	TGTGCCAGCAGCCGGGACTACAATACCGGGGAGCTGTTTTTT
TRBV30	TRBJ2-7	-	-	CAWRETRTVEYF	TGTGCCTGGAGAGAAACGAGGACTGTGGAGTACTTC
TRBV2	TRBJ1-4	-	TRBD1	CASSVDGQGPEKLFF	TGTGCCAGCAGTGTTGACGGACAGGGGCCTGAAAAACTGTTTTTT
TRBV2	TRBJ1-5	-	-	CASSAVAISQPQHF	TGTGCCAGCAGCGCGGTCGCGATAAGTCAGCCCCAGCATTTT
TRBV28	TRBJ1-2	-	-	CASSSTGSGNYGYTF	TGTGCCAGCAGTTCCACAGGGTCGGGGAACTATGGCTACACCTTC
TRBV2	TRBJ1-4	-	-	CASSEDRWGEKLFF	TGTGCCAGCAGTGAAGACAGGTGGGGTGAAAAACTGTTTTTT
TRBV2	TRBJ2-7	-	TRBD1	CASNRDRGSYEQYF	TGTGCCAGCAACCGGGACAGAGGATCCTACGAGCAGTACTTC
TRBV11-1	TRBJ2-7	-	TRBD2	CASSFGGLAGSEQYF	TGTGCCAGCAGCTTTGGGGGACTAGCGGGAAGCGAGCAGTACTTC
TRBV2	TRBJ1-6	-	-	CASSGTGRSPLHF	TGTGCCAGCAGTGGTACAGGGAGGTCACCCCTCCACTTT
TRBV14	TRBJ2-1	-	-	CASSQPTGSSYNEQFF	TGTGCCAGCAGCCAACCTACAGGGAGCTCCTACAATGAGCAGTTCTTC
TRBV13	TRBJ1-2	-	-	CASSLPGDGYTF	TGTGCCAGCAGCTTGCCAGGGGATGGCTACACCTTC
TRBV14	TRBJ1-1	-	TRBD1	CASSQRDSMNTEAFF	TGTGCCAGCAGCCAGAGGGACAGCATGAACACTGAAGCTTTCTTT
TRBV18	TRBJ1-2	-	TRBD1	CASSPSPGDSSYGYTF	TGTGCCAGCTCACCCAGCCCTGGGGACAGCAGCTATGGCTACACCTTC
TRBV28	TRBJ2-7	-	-	CASSRGGGSSLSLYEQYF	TGTGCCAGCAGTAGGGGGGGCGGGAGCTCCTTATCCCTCTACGAGCAGTACTTC
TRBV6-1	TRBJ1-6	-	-	CASSEYGGSNSPLHF	TGTGCCAGCAGTGAATATGGGGGTTCTAATTCACCCCTCCACTTT
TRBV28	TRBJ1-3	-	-	CASSLEQGLSGNTIYF	TGTGCCAGCAGTTTAGAACAGGGCCTCTCTGGAAACACCATATATTTT
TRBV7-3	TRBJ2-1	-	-	CASSSSGYEQFF	TGTGCCAGCAGCTCCTCAGGATATGAGCAGTTCTTC
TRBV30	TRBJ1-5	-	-	CAWSGSNQPQHF	TGTGCCTGGAGTGGCAGTAATCAGCCCCAGCATTTT
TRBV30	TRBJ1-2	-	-	CAWSNRAPYGYTF	TGTGCCTGGTCCAACAGGGCACCCTATGGCTACACCTTC